These T cell receptor beta chains were read from a single sample in a study of shared T cell receptors in the human thymus. Clones were sequenced by immunoSEQ multiplex PCR, and TCRdb holds only the in-frame ones, with some missing. The data contain approximately 400,000 clones, 95% of them seen just once; the ten biggest clones take up approximately 0.018%. Material: thymocytes. These receptors came from a human donor. Each CDR3 is given with its conserved first and last residue. Some rows mark clone size as missing; the rest say once, few, many or name a class of expanded clone.

v_call | clone_size | cdr3_aa
TRBV7-2 | . | CASSLAGQGRVQTQYF
TRBV6-4 | . | CASSSGTLIGNTEAFF
TRBV9 | . | CASSVRIDPSNTGELFF
TRBV27 | . | CASSLLGRGMNTEAFF
TRBV4-2 | . | CASSQGPAGASDTQYF
TRBV6-1 | . | CASTCRTGMYEQYF
TRBV6-5 | . | CASSSPGPFYEQYF
TRBV6-5 | . | CASSYSATGENTEAFF
TRBV7-2 | once | CASSLEADLYGYTF
TRBV19 | . | CASSRSRDRFYEQYF
TRBV28 | . | CASSAFFTGVYNEQFF
TRBV7-6 | . | CASSLARGAPGGGYTF
TRBV7-6 | . | CALGRLAQNTGELFF
TRBV5-1 | once | CASSLRDIKNIQYF
TRBV19 | . | CASTLRGTGGDYNQPQHF
TRBV5-1 | . | CASSFADLGLAGSSYNEQFF
TRBV6-4 | once | CASSPSGTRERQYF
TRBV4-2 | . | CASSQERDRWNTEAFF
TRBV15 | . | CATSRRRESYEQYF
TRBV13 | . | CASSLGKTGSVGEQYF
TRBV27 | . | CASTPPWTESYEQYF
TRBV20-1 | once | CSATDDDEQYF
TRBV10-3 | . | CASSLAGGPGEQFF
TRBV19 | . | CASSDRGYNEQFF
TRBV7-3 | once | CASSFLERGGNTEAFF
TRBV10-3 | . | CAISAIEGSQPQHF
TRBV9 | . | CASSVSSGRADYNEQFF
TRBV27 | . | CASSPPPGLASSYNEQFF
TRBV5-4 | . | CASSLKGLAEDPSTDTQYF
TRBV18 | . | CASSRLAGGPDEQFF
TRBV4-1 | . | CASSQLTGTQQETQYF
TRBV5-1 | . | CASSSKQDRGPPPYTEAFF
TRBV10-1 | once | CASGHRPYEQYF
TRBV27 | . | CASSSNTDTQYF
TRBV9 | . | CASSSAAGLNQPQHF
TRBV19 | . | CASSHRGNTEAFF
TRBV6-5 | . | CASSYSGLAGDEQFF
TRBV27 | . | CASSSPGTPVHEQYF
TRBV4-2 | . | CASSLHPGLVSEQYF
TRBV19 | . | CASSFLAGLARRDTQYF
TRBV6-6 | once | CAAGQRKIYEQYF
TRBV13 | . | CASSFGLAESGEQYF
TRBV11-2 | . | CASSLGWQAGDGTGELFF
TRBV4-1 | . | CASSRGLNTEAFF
TRBV27 | . | CASSFPGQGLSEAFF
TRBV6-4 | . | CASSEMRDEQYF
TRBV19 | . | CASNPSRTSREQYF
TRBV5-1 | once | CASSLTSGSMPNYEQYF
TRBV5-4 | . | CASSSPGLAGGPYNEQFF